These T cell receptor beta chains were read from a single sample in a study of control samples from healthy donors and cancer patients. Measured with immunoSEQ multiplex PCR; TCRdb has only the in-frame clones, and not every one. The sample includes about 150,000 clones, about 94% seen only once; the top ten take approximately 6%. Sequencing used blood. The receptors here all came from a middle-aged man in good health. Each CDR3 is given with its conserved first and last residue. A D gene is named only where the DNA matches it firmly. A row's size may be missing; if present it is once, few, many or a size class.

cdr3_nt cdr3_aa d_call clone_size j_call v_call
TGTGCCAGCGTGGTAGTTTCAGGCTCCTACGAGCAGTACTTC CASVVVSGSYEQYF NA NA TRBJ2-7 TRBV6-5
TGTGCCACCAGGATCGGGGGGCTTGACACAGATACGCAGTATTTT CATRIGGLDTDTQYF NA NA TRBJ2-3 TRBV15
TGTGCCAGCAGTTTTGCCTGGAATCCTTTCTTT CASSFAWNPFF NA NA TRBJ1-1 TRBV28
TGTGCCAGCTCAGACAGGGCTAATGAAAAACTGTTTTTT CASSDRANEKLFF TRBD1 NA TRBJ1-4 TRBV18
TGTGCCAACCCGGGCAGGGAAAATGAAAAACTGTTTTTT CANPGRENEKLFF NA NA TRBJ1-4 TRBV21-1
TGTGCCAGTATGGGCGGCACCTACGAGCAGTACTTC CASMGGTYEQYF NA NA TRBJ2-7 TRBV19
TGTGCCAGCAGCCCGGCGGGTGGGGTAAGCACAGATACGCAGTATTTT CASSPAGGVSTDTQYF NA once TRBJ2-3 TRBV7-9
TGTGCCAGCAAACAGGGAATAGAAACCGGGGAGCTGTTTTTT CASKQGIETGELFF NA NA TRBJ2-2 TRBV6-5
TGCGCCAGCAGCTTGGGCGGGGGTTATTCACCCCTCCACTTT CASSLGGGYSPLHF NA NA TRBJ1-6 TRBV5-1
TGTGCCAGCAGTTTGTTGACAGACTTGAACACTGAAGCTTTCTTT CASSLLTDLNTEAFF NA NA TRBJ1-1 TRBV6-2/TRBV6-3
TGTGCCAGCAGCTTTACAGGGAGTGCGGCGGAAGCTTTCTTT CASSFTGSAAEAFF NA NA TRBJ1-1 TRBV6-5
TGTGCCAGCAGTTTGGGGACAGGGACCTACAATGAGCAGTTCTTC CASSLGTGTYNEQFF TRBD1 NA TRBJ2-1 TRBV27
TGTGCCAGCAGTCGGCAAATTAGCACAGATACGCAGTATTTT CASSRQISTDTQYF NA NA TRBJ2-3 TRBV6-5
TGTGCCAGCTCACCAAATTTAGCAGGCGCGTATGGCTACACCTTC CASSPNLAGAYGYTF NA NA TRBJ1-2 TRBV18
TGTGCCAGCAACCGAGGGGGGAACACTGAAGCTTTCTTT CASNRGGNTEAFF NA NA TRBJ1-1 TRBV6-5
TGCGCCAGCAGCTTTAGCGGGGGACGGACCGGGGAGCTGTTTTTT CASSFSGGRTGELFF TRBD2 NA TRBJ2-2 TRBV5-1
TGTGCCAGCAACCGGTGGGGGGCCTCCTACGAGCAGTACTTC CASNRWGASYEQYF NA NA TRBJ2-7 TRBV2
TGTGCCAGCAGCCCAGGACTAGCGGGGGGGCCAACTGAGCAGTTCTTC CASSPGLAGGPTEQFF TRBD2 NA TRBJ2-1 TRBV4-2
TGTGCCAGCAGCTTAGGCAGTGTTGAAAAACTGTTTTTT CASSLGSVEKLFF NA NA TRBJ1-4 TRBV7-9
TGTGCCAGCAGCTTAGTTGGGGCAGATCCTGGTTCACCCCTCCACTTT CASSLVGADPGSPLHF NA NA TRBJ1-6 TRBV11-2
TGTGCCATCAGTGGGACTAGTGACAATGAGCAGTTCTTC CAISGTSDNEQFF TRBD2 NA TRBJ2-1 TRBV10-3
TGTGCCAGCAGTTTACAAGCCTATGGCTACACCTTC CASSLQAYGYTF NA NA TRBJ1-2 TRBV28
TGTGCCAGCAGTTACTTGGGTGAAGCTTTCTTT CASSYLGEAFF NA NA TRBJ1-1 TRBV6-6
TGCAGCGCCCAGGCCGCAATGAACACTGAAGCTTTCTTT CSAQAAMNTEAFF NA NA TRBJ1-1 TRBV29-1
TGTGCCAGCTCACCCACAGAGAATAACTATGGCTACACCTTC CASSPTENNYGYTF NA NA TRBJ1-2 TRBV18
TGCGCCAGCAGCATAACTGGGACTCCCGGGAATTCACCCCTCCACTTT CASSITGTPGNSPLHF NA NA TRBJ1-6 TRBV5-1
TGTGCCAGCAGTTTTAAGCTGGGACAGGCCTCCTACGAGCAGTACTTC CASSFKLGQASYEQYF TRBD1 NA TRBJ2-7 TRBV28
TGTGCCAGCAGCCCCGCCGGAGGAAATTCACCCCTCCACTTT CASSPAGGNSPLHF NA NA TRBJ1-6 TRBV28
TGTGCCAGCAGTTACTCTGGCCAGGGCCGCACAGATACGCAGTATTTT CASSYSGQGRTDTQYF NA NA TRBJ2-3 TRBV6-2/TRBV6-3
TGCGCCAGCAGCATCCCACTAGCGGGGGGGGTATACGAGCAGTACTTC CASSIPLAGGVYEQYF TRBD2 NA TRBJ2-7 TRBV5-1
TGTGCCAGCAGGTCCGGTAGCAGGACAACTAATGAAAAACTGTTTTTT CASRSGSRTTNEKLFF NA NA TRBJ1-4 TRBV28
TGTGCCAGCAGCTTATTCCAGGGCAATCAGCCCCAGCATTTT CASSLFQGNQPQHF NA NA TRBJ1-5 TRBV7-8
TGTGCCAGCAGACCCGGGACGGTGAACACCGGGGAGCTGTTTTTT CASRPGTVNTGELFF NA once TRBJ2-2 TRBV7-8
TGTGCCAGCAGCCGAGACAGTTCTAGCACAGATACGCAGTATTTT CASSRDSSSTDTQYF NA NA TRBJ2-3 TRBV7-3
TGCAGCGTTGTCGCCGGGGAGCTGTTTTTT CSVVAGELFF NA once TRBJ2-2 TRBV29-1
TGTGCCAGCAGCCCCCGGACAGGGGGCAGCTATGGCTACACCTTC CASSPRTGGSYGYTF TRBD1 NA TRBJ1-2 TRBV7-2
TGTGCCAGCAGTGTCCGATGGGATTTCTATGGCTACACCTTC CASSVRWDFYGYTF NA NA TRBJ1-2 TRBV2
TGCGCCAGCAGCCCCCTCGGACAGGGGATGCAGCCCCAGCATTTT CASSPLGQGMQPQHF TRBD1 NA TRBJ1-5 TRBV4-1
TGTGCCAGCAGCTTAGGTCAGGGTATTAACACTGAAGCTTTCTTT CASSLGQGINTEAFF NA NA TRBJ1-1 TRBV7-2
TGTGCCAGCAGCCCCCATCAGGGCTGGGGTTACGAGCAGTACTTC CASSPHQGWGYEQYF NA NA TRBJ2-7 TRBV7-2
TGCGCCAGCAGCCAAGAGGCAGGGGGCCGGACGCCCCAGCATTTT CASSQEAGGRTPQHF TRBD1 NA TRBJ1-5 TRBV4-1
TGTGCCAGCAGCTTAGGTAATCAGCCCCAGCATTTT CASSLGNQPQHF NA NA TRBJ1-5 TRBV13
TGTGCCAGCAGCTTAGTCTACGCGGACAGAGCTAACTATGGCTACACCTTC CASSLVYADRANYGYTF NA NA TRBJ1-2 TRBV7-2
TGCGCCAGCAGCCAAGATGGCAGGGATCAGCCCCAGCATTTT CASSQDGRDQPQHF NA NA TRBJ1-5 TRBV4-3
TGTGCTAGTGGTTTGGTACTGACTGCGCAGGAATCAGATACGCAGTATTTT CASGLVLTAQESDTQYF NA NA TRBJ2-3 TRBV12-5
TGTGCCAGCAGCCCATTATGGGGGAACGAAGCTTTCTTT CASSPLWGNEAFF NA NA TRBJ1-1 TRBV7-2
TGTGCCAGCAGGACAGGGGGCTACGAGCAGTACTTC CASRTGGYEQYF TRBD1 NA TRBJ2-7 TRBV2
TGTGCCAGCAGCCCTCGACAGGGGTTGGGGTATGGCTACACCTTC CASSPRQGLGYGYTF TRBD1 NA TRBJ1-2 TRBV3-1/TRBV3-2
TGTGCCAGTAGTATAGCGAGGGGGTCCTACGAGCAGTACTTC CASSIARGSYEQYF NA NA TRBJ2-7 TRBV19
TGTGCCAGCAGTCCCCCGGCGGCGTACGAGCAGTACTTC CASSPPAAYEQYF NA NA TRBJ2-7 TRBV27
TGTGCCAGCCGAGCCCCCAGTGGAGATACGCAGTATTTT CASRAPSGDTQYF NA NA TRBJ2-3 TRBV6-5
TGCGCCAGCAGCTTGGAGTCAGCGATCAACACCGGGGAGCTGTTTTTT CASSLESAINTGELFF NA once TRBJ2-2 TRBV5-1
TGTGCCAGCAGCCAGGGGGGAGAGACCCAGTACTTC CASSQGGETQYF NA NA TRBJ2-5 TRBV6-5
TGTGCCAGCAGCTTGCGAAGGGGACGGACTGAAGCTTTCTTT CASSLRRGRTEAFF NA NA TRBJ1-1 TRBV5-6
TGTGCCAGCGCGGAACTGACAGTCCAGGGGGAGACCCAGTACTTC CASAELTVQGETQYF NA NA TRBJ2-5 TRBV6-5